This TCR beta chain originates from a study of blood T cell repertoires in COVID-19. The germline V gene encodes CDR1 GTSNPN and CDR2 SVGIG (reference sequence). The CDR3 length is 18 residues. The germline V and J ends were trimmed by 0 bases and 5 bases, with 22 bases remaining between them. In the original analysis: Nucleated cell number was recorded as an estimate derived from reference gene primer amplification. Generated by immunoSEQ multiplex PCR, the TCRdb table keeps only in-frame clones and is missing some. The DNA was the basis for D and trimming; V, J and clone size are from that table. The sample yields hundreds of thousands of clones, approximately 87% seen once.

Sequenced sample: peripheral blood. The sequence derives from a woman between 45 and 65 years old with COVID-19, enrolled during active disease. V usage is TRBV30 and J usage is TRBJ1-4; the D gene is possibly TRBD1 (5 bases). Here the CDR3 reads CAWSVAGARGSNNEKLFF. The DNA for the CDR3 is TGTGCCTGGAGTGTAGCCGGGGCCCGCGGGAGTAACAATGAAAAACTGTTTTTT.